Below, one TCR beta chain is given with its context. Its antigen is currently unknown. Source study methods: Filtering differed since immunoSEQ provided only junctions, with no quality scores. Method: immunoSEQ multiplex PCR; TCRdb's copy keeps in-frame clones and lacks some. The DNA was the basis for D and trimming; V, J and clone size are from that table. This sample has some 1,600,000 clones; nearly 99% occur once, and the top ten carry roughly 0.4%. The data derive from a study of shared clonotypes between healthy human individuals. Study-level results: Relative to their counterparts shared across all four donors, non-shared clonotypes exhibited diminished generation probabilities.

This CDR3 comprises 15 residues. Caucasian adults living in Nashville, Tennessee, provided all samples. Researchers partitioned CD4+ cells into CD45RA+ naive and CD45RA-negative memory subsets. This receptor was obtained from a man aged 25-45 years in good health. The chain recombines TRBV21-1 with TRBJ2-7; TRBD1 is taken as the D call from the table, unchecked against the DNA. TRBV21-1 is assigned pseudogene status. Sequenced material: naive CD4+ T cells sorted from blood. Subset described: CD45RA+ positively selected. The CDR3 DNA reads TGTGCCAGCACCTACCCAGGGGACAGCCACTACGAGCAGTACTTC. This gives the protein CASTYPGDSHYEQYF.